The 14 T cell receptor beta chains below all came from one sample that was sequenced in a study of cytotoxic CD8 clonotypes in ibrutinib-treated CLL. Using immunoSEQ multiplex PCR, the repertoire was profiled, and TCRdb retains in-frame clones only, with some absent. The sample has about 60,000 clones, 50% to 70% seen once. The sample consisted of PBMCs, taken at disease progression, from a patient treated with ibrutinib. The receptors shown here come from a human donor with chronic lymphocytic leukemia.

This clone was found many times. J is TRBJ1-2 and V is TRBV5-1, with TRBD1 identical over 9 bases. The CDR3 consists of 16 residues. CDR1 is SGHRS, CDR2 YFSETQ, per germline. V shed 4 bases and J 4 bases; nucleotides not matched to a gene: 11. The CDR3 reads CASSPITGGAGYGYTF. CDR3 in DNA: TGCGCCAGCAGCCCTATTACAGGGGGCGCTGGCTATGGCTACACCTTC.

This clone has just a few counts. This chain connects TRBV19 to TRBJ2-5, with 10 positions matching TRBD2. The junction had 11 bases not matched to a gene; V was cut back by 3 bases and J by 4 bases. Per germline, CDR1 LNHDA and CDR2 SQIVND (reference sequence). The CDR3 has 17 amino acids. The CDR3 nucleotides read TGTGCCAGTAGTATGGGTCTAGCGGGGGCCAGGGGAGAGACCCAGTACTTC. It codes for CASSMGLAGARGETQYF.

This clone has just a few counts. The chain uses TRBV6-5 and TRBJ1-6, with a tentative D call TRBD1 (6 bases). The germline CDR1 and CDR2 sequences are MNHEY and SVGAGI. V dropped 0 bases and J dropped 9 bases, with 12 bases sitting between them. The CDR3 is 15 amino acids. CDR3 in DNA: TGTGCCAGCAGTTACTCGGGGGGGGCCAGTTCACCCCTCCACTTT. Encoded protein: CASSYSGGASSPLHF.

The chain combines TRBV29-1 with TRBJ2-1; no definite D call. Per germline, CDR1 SQVTM and CDR2 ANQGSEA. This CDR3 is built from 11 residues. V was pared by 3 bases and J by 4 bases, with 4 bases between. The CDR3 DNA follows: TGCAGCGTTGACCAATACAATGAGCAGTTCTTC. Encoded protein: CSVDQYNEQFF.

The chain is built from TRBV19 and TRBJ2-1; the D gene is possibly TRBD1 (5 bases). The CDR3 contains 14 residues. The germline gives CDR1 LNHDA, CDR2 SQIVND (reference sequence). V was pared by 8 bases and J by 8 bases, with 19 bases between. CDR3 region: CASGHSSIKDEQFF. CDR3 coding DNA: TGTGCCAGTGGACACAGCTCCATTAAGGATGAGCAGTTCTTC.

The chain combines TRBV9 with TRBJ2-1, with a weak D call TRBD2 (5 bases). The CDR3 is made up of 16 amino acids. Trimming pared 0 bases from V and 0 bases from J, leaving 10 bases between. Germline assignment: CDR1 SGDLS and CDR2 YYNGEE. CDR3 coding DNA: TGTGCCAGCAGCGTAGGCGGGCTCAGCTCCTACAATGAGCAGTTCTTC. As protein: CASSVGGLSSYNEQFF. Together with reference TRBV9 and TRBJ2-1, the CDR3 gives the full variable domain: DSGVTQTPKHLITATGQRVTLRCSPRSGDLSVYWYQQSLDQGLQFLIQYYNGEERAKGNILERFSAQQFPDLHSELNLSSLELGDSALYFCASSVGGLSSYNEQFFGPGTRLTVL.

This chain joins TRBV15 and TRBJ2-1; D is perhaps TRBD2 (5 bases). V dropped 0 bases and J dropped 8 bases, with 17 bases sitting between them. In germline, CDR1 is LNHNV, CDR2 YYDKDF (reference sequence). The CDR3 sequence is 16 residues long. The CDR3 spells CATSRDAYRAGDEQFF. DNA for the CDR3: TGTGCCACCAGCAGAGACGCCTACCGGGCGGGCGATGAGCAGTTCTTC.

The chain has TRBV2 and TRBJ2-3; TRBD2 might be the D (6 bases). The CDR3 has 15 residues. Germline V lookup: CDR1 SNHLY, CDR2 FYNNEI. V lost 4 bases to trimming and J lost 3 bases, with 14 bases between them. The CDR3 protein is CASSALGGGTDTQYF. As DNA, the CDR3 is TGTGCCAGCAGTGCCCTTGGTGGGGGGACAGATACGCAGTATTTT.

The J gene is TRBJ1-4, the V gene TRBV4-3, with D unresolved. Germline assignment: CDR1 LGHNA and CDR2 YSLEER. The CDR3 runs to 14 residues. Trimming left V 4 bases short and J 7 bases short, with 13 bases between. The CDR3: CASSLGGNFEKLFF. In DNA form, the CDR3 reads TGCGCCAGCAGCCTCGGAGGGAACTTTGAAAAACTGTTTTTT.

In its sample, this clone was seen a few times. The gene calls are TRBV5-6 and TRBJ1-4, with D perhaps matching TRBD1 (5 bases). Trimming shortened V by 4 bases and J by 8 bases, and 12 bases separated the two germline ends. In germline, CDR1 is SGHDT, CDR2 YYEEEE. This CDR3 is 13 amino acids long. CDR3 nucleotide sequence: TGTGCCAGCAGCCTGCCGGGACCCGAAAAACTGTTTTTT. Protein product: CASSLPGPEKLFF.

The chain employs TRBV6-5 and TRBJ2-7, with D hard to call. Trimming pared 6 bases from V and 2 bases from J, leaving 11 bases between. Germline-derived CDR1 and CDR2 are MNHEY and SVGAGI. The CDR3 runs 13 residues. CDR3 nucleotides: TGTGCCAGCAGCTTAAAACGGCCCTACGAGCAGTACTTC. Translating it yields CASSLKRPYEQYF.

This clone was counted between two and nine times. The J gene is TRBJ2-5, the V gene TRBV27; TRBD2 is a possible D gene (6 bases). The CDR3 is 14 residues long. The germline V gene has CDR1 MNHEY and CDR2 SMNVEV (reference sequence). The ends were cut back, 5 bases at V and 5 bases at J, with 15 bases in the middle. The CDR3, as DNA: TGTGCCAGCAGTCGCGGGGTGGGTCAGGAGACCCAGTACTTC. Its protein is CASSRGVGQETQYF.

This clone was detected many times. The rearrangement uses TRBV7-8 and TRBJ1-4; TRBD1 might be the D (6 bases). This CDR3 comprises 14 residues. The V end was cut by 5 bases, the J end by 8 bases, with 15 bases between. CDR1 is SGHVS and CDR2 is FQNEAQ in the germline V gene. The CDR3 here is CASSPGGVGEKLFF. CDR3 DNA sequence: TGTGCCAGCAGCCCTGGGGGCGTAGGAGAAAAACTGTTTTTT. Variable domain in full (rest from reference TRBV7-8 and TRBJ1-4): GAGVSQSPRYKVAKRGQDVALRCDPISGHVSLFWYQQALGQGPEFLTYFQNEAQLDKSGLPSDRFFAERPEGSVSTLKIQRTQQEDSAVYLCASSPGGVGEKLFFGSGTQLSVL.

The V call is TRBV6-1, the J call TRBJ2-3; no reliable D call. CDR3 size: 13 residues. Germline lookup yields CDR1 MNHNS and CDR2 SASEGT. V shed 2 bases and J shed 3 bases, with 6 bases lying between them. The CDR3 sequence: CASSERPTDTQYF. The CDR3 DNA reads TGTGCCAGCAGTGAAAGGCCTACAGATACGCAGTATTTT.